A selection of T cell receptor beta chains follows, all from one sample in a study of somatic mutations in cytotoxic T cells in rheumatoid arthritis. Some clones are missing from TCRdb's copy, which holds only in-frame ones; the method was immunoSEQ multiplex PCR. The sample has about 30,000 clones; around four fifths are singletons. The sequenced sample consisted of CD8+ T cells sorted from blood. These TCRs come from an adult with rheumatoid arthritis. CDR3s include the opening cysteine and the closing phenylalanine or tryptophan. D genes are given only for firm matches. Clone size appears in some rows only: once, few, many, or a class for an expanded clone.

TRBV13,-,TRBJ1-4,-,CASSRGSEANEKLFF,TGTGCCAGCAGCCGGGGCTCAGAGGCGAATGAAAAACTGTTTTTT
TRBV11-2,-,TRBJ1-2,-,CASSLELQATPYGYTF,TGTGCCAGCAGCTTAGAGCTACAGGCTACCCCCTATGGCTACACCTTC
TRBV25-1,TRBD1,TRBJ2-7,-,CASSEPGQKLGQYF,TGTGCCAGCAGTGAACCGGGACAGAAACTTGGGCAGTACTTC
TRBV30,TRBD1,TRBJ1-5,-,CAFGQEGQPQHF,TGTGCCTTTGGACAGGAAGGTCAGCCCCAGCATTTT
TRBV11-3,TRBD1,TRBJ2-7,once,CASSSGGTGSYEQYF,TGTGCCAGCAGCTCAGGAGGGACAGGATCCTACGAGCAGTACTTC
TRBV19,TRBD1,TRBJ2-7,-,CARTKGASYEQYF,TGTGCCCGAACGAAGGGGGCCTCCTACGAGCAGTACTTC
TRBV9,-,TRBJ2-1,-,CASSVAGDEQFF,TGTGCCAGCAGCGTAGCTGGCGATGAGCAGTTCTTC
TRBV11-3,TRBD2,TRBJ2-7,-,CASSTRLAGEWYEQYF,TGTGCCAGCAGCACCCGACTAGCGGGAGAGTGGTACGAGCAGTACTTC
TRBV6-6,-,TRBJ2-7,-,CASSRSRDGPYEQYF,TGTGCCAGCAGCCGTAGCCGGGACGGTCCCTACGAGCAGTACTTC
TRBV19,-,TRBJ1-2,once,CASTLRGGSGYTF,TGTGCCAGTACCCTCAGGGGCGGGAGCGGCTACACCTTC
TRBV6-5,-,TRBJ2-2,-,CASSYRAPNTGELFF,TGTGCCAGCAGTTATCGCGCCCCGAACACCGGGGAGCTGTTTTTT
TRBV23-1,-,TRBJ1-1,-,CASGFLRVDTEAFF,TGCGCCAGCGGATTCTTAAGGGTCGACACTGAAGCTTTCTTT
TRBV4-1,-,TRBJ2-7,-,CASSQTGYEQYF,TGCGCCAGCAGCCAAACAGGGTACGAGCAGTACTTC
TRBV19,-,TRBJ2-7,-,CASRDYYEQYF,TGTGCCAGTAGAGACTATTACGAGCAGTACTTC
TRBV6-6,-,TRBJ2-1,-,CASSLRANRVYNEQFF,TGTGCCAGCAGTCTCCGGGCCAACCGAGTTTACAATGAGCAGTTCTTC
TRBV19,-,TRBJ1-2,-,CASRQTGSDRQTNYGYTF,TGTGCCAGTAGGCAGACCGGAAGCGACAGACAAACTAACTATGGCTACACCTTC
TRBV5-5,TRBD1,TRBJ2-7,-,CASSRTGNEQYF,TGTGCCAGCAGCCGGACAGGTAACGAGCAGTACTTC
TRBV9,-,TRBJ2-3,-,CASSVVGGTDTQYF,TGTGCCAGCAGCGTAGTTGGAGGAACAGATACGCAGTATTTT
TRBV29-1,TRBD2,TRBJ2-1,-,CSVEDGMVGLAGLRVVYNEQFF,TGCAGCGTTGAAGATGGTATGGTAGGACTAGCGGGCCTCAGGGTGGTCTACAATGAGCAGTTCTTC
TRBV5-6,-,TRBJ1-1,-,CASSSAEKWGTEAFF,TGTGCCAGCAGCTCGGCAGAGAAATGGGGCACTGAAGCTTTCTTT
TRBV29-1,TRBD2,TRBJ2-3,-,CSVEVWDGGAADTQYF,TGCAGCGTTGAAGTTTGGGACGGGGGGGCGGCGGATACGCAGTATTTT
TRBV7-9,-,TRBJ1-1,-,CASSFRGAEAFF,TGTGCCAGCAGCTTTAGGGGGGCTGAAGCTTTCTTT
TRBV7-9,-,TRBJ1-4,-,CASSKDRLSGEVFF,TGTGCCAGCAGCAAAGACCGACTAAGCGGGGAGGTGTTTTTT
TRBV7-9,-,TRBJ2-7,few,CASSLRVTYEQYF,TGTGCCAGCAGCTTGAGGGTTACCTACGAGCAGTACTTC
TRBV7-9,TRBD2,TRBJ2-1,-,CASRTGTSGGAYNEQFF,TGTGCCAGCAGAACCGGGACTAGCGGGGGGGCCTACAATGAGCAGTTCTTC
TRBV12-5,TRBD1,TRBJ1-4,-,CASGFLLPAGQGFATNEKLFF,TGTGCTAGTGGTTTTCTTTTGCCGGCGGGACAGGGATTTGCAACTAATGAAAAACTGTTTTTT
TRBV7-9,-,TRBJ2-2,-,CASSPVPPVTGELFF,TGTGCCAGCTCGCCGGTCCCCCCGGTCACCGGGGAGCTGTTTTTT
TRBV6-1,-,TRBJ2-1,-,CASSKLPGPYNEQFF,TGTGCCAGCAGTAAACTACCCGGGCCCTACAATGAGCAGTTCTTC
TRBV2,-,TRBJ1-2,-,CASSEALLGVEGYTF,TGTGCCAGCAGTGAAGCGCTTCTGGGGGTGGAAGGCTACACCTTC
TRBV5-6,-,TRBJ1-5,-,CASSLGGNNQPQHF,TGTGCCAGCAGCTTGGGGGGTAACAATCAGCCCCAGCATTTT
TRBV27,-,TRBJ1-6,few,CASSLSSRGISPLHF,TGTGCCAGCAGTTTATCGAGCAGGGGTATTTCACCCCTCCACTTT
TRBV5-5,-,TRBJ1-6,-,CASSFSGYSYNSPLHF,TGTGCCAGCAGCTTCAGTGGGTACTCCTATAATTCACCCCTCCACTTT
TRBV4-3,-,TRBJ2-7,-,CASSQRTDDEQYF,TGCGCCAGCAGCCAAAGGACGGACGATGAGCAGTACTTC
TRBV7-9,TRBD1,TRBJ1-2,-,CASSLVRQGFGYTF,TGTGCCAGCAGCTTAGTGAGACAGGGGTTCGGCTACACCTTC
TRBV30,TRBD1,TRBJ2-7,once,CAWSLTQGAYEQYF,TGTGCCTGGAGCTTGACCCAGGGGGCCTACGAGCAGTACTTC
TRBV28,-,TRBJ1-2,-,CASRRGEGGAGGYTF,TGTGCCAGCAGGAGGGGGGAGGGAGGGGCCGGTGGCTACACCTTC
TRBV6-5,-,TRBJ2-7,few,CASSYSGVEQYF,TGTGCCAGCAGTTACTCGGGGGTCGAGCAGTACTTC
TRBV10-3,-,TRBJ1-1,-,CAISEPDSNTEAFF,TGTGCCATCAGTGAGCCGGACAGCAACACTGAAGCTTTCTTT
TRBV7-9,-,TRBJ1-5,-,CASSLANTTGGGPQHF,TGTGCCAGCAGCTTAGCGAACACTACGGGAGGGGGACCCCAGCATTTT
TRBV6-1,-,TRBJ2-1,once,CASSERGNRVGEQFF,TGTGCCAGCAGTGAAAGGGGGAACAGGGTGGGTGAGCAGTTCTTC
TRBV6-1,TRBD2,TRBJ2-7,once,CASSERTSGFSYEQYF,TGTGCCAGCAGTGAACGGACTAGCGGGTTCTCCTACGAGCAGTACTTC
TRBV6-6,-,TRBJ1-1,-,CASSYSNQRDTEAFF,TGTGCCAGCAGTTACTCGAATCAAAGGGACACTGAAGCTTTCTTT
TRBV7-2,TRBD1,TRBJ1-2,-,CASSPRDRVIAYGYTF,TGTGCCAGCAGCCCCCGGGACAGGGTCATAGCCTATGGCTACACCTTC
TRBV13,TRBD2,TRBJ2-7,once,CASSTASGRRPYEQYF,TGTGCCAGCAGCACCGCTAGCGGGAGGCGACCCTACGAGCAGTACTTC
TRBV5-1,TRBD1,TRBJ1-5,-,CASSLTGGRQPQHF,TGCGCCAGCAGCTTGACAGGGGGTCGTCAGCCCCAGCATTTT
TRBV14,TRBD1,TRBJ2-5,-,CASSTQGAWETQYF,TGTGCCAGCAGCACCCAGGGGGCTTGGGAGACCCAGTACTTC
TRBV5-1,TRBD1,TRBJ1-1,-,CASSGQGRTEAFF,TGCGCCAGCAGCGGACAGGGGAGGACTGAAGCTTTCTTT
TRBV6-5,-,TRBJ1-1,-,CASSYGAGNTEAFF,TGTGCCAGCAGTTACGGGGCAGGGAACACTGAAGCTTTCTTT